The TCR beta chain described here comes from a study of identical twins. This clonotype was detected a few times. One entry per CDR3 protein results from TCRdb running MiXCR on the 5' RACE reads. The data hold about 500,000 distinct CDR3 sequences, with 14% observed a single time. This CDR3 is built from 17 residues. Trimming took 5 bases from V and 8 from J; bases not matched to a gene: 10. Germline V CDR1 and CDR2: SGHAT, FQNNGV. The same data also contributed to another study, on yellow fever vaccine responses in identical twins.

V gene TRBV11-2 combines with J gene TRBJ2-2, with TRBD2 identical over 14 bases. Specimen: CD4+ T cells sorted from blood. The receptor's source is a woman younger than 30 in good health. The CDR3 sequence: CASSVGTSGRIAGELFF. CDR3 nucleotide sequence: TGTGCCAGCAGCGTCGGGACTAGCGGGAGAATTGCGGGGGAGCTGTTTTTT.